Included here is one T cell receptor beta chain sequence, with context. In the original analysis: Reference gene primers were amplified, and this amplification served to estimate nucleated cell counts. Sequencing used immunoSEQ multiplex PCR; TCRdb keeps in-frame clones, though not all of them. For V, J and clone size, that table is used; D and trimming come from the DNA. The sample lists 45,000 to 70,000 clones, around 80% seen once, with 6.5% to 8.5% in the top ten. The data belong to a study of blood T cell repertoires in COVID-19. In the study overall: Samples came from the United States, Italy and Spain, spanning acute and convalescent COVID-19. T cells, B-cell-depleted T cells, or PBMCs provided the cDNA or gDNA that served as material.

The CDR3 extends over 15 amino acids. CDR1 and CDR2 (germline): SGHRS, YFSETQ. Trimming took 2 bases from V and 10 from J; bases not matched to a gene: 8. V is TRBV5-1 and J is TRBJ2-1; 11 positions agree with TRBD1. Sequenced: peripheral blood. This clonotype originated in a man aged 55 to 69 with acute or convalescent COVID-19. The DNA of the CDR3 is TGCGCCAGCAGCTTTGGACAGGGGGCCCCAGGAGAGCAGTTCTTC. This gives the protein CASSFGQGAPGEQFF.